This T cell receptor beta chain appears in the sequencing data of a study of human T cells and chemical hapten exposure. Time point reported: patch test 3, about 24 weeks after DPC sensitization. Treatment here: therapeutic diphenylcyclopropenone sensitization with weekly scalp DPC. TCRdb reprocessed the RACE reads via MiXCR and lists one record per CDR3 protein. The table shows about 92,000 distinct CDR3 sequences, with roughly 11% occurring only once. This CDR3 spans 15 amino acids. Germline-derived CDR1 and CDR2 are MDHEN and SYDVKM. V was pared by 3 bases and J by 6 bases, with 12 bases between. Material: whole blood, obtained in connection with sensitization to the hapten diphenylcyclopropenone (DPC). The genes are TRBV28 and TRBJ1-6; TRBD1 might be the D (5 bases). This TCR was sampled from a woman in her twenties or thirties with alopecia areata. Some clones in this sample may be carry-over from other donors' samples. The CDR3 here is CASSFWTLANSPLHF. In DNA form, the CDR3 reads TGTGCCAGCAGTTTTTGGACACTGGCTAATTCACCCCTCCACTTT.